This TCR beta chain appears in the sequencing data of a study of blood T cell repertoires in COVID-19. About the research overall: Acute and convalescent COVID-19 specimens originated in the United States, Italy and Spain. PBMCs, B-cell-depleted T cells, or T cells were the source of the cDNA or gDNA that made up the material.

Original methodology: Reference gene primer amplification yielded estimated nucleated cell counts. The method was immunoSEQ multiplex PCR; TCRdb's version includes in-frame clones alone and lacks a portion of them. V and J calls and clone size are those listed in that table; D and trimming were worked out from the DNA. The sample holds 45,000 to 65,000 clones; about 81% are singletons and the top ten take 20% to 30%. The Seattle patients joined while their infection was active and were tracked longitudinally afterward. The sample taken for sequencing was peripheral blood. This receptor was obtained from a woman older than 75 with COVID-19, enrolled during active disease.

The CDR3 spells CASSHLRDNYEQYF. For the CDR3, the DNA is TGTGCCAGCAGCCATCTCCGGGACAACTACGAGCAGTACTTC. V gene TRBV6-5 combines with J gene TRBJ2-7, with a possible D match to TRBD1 (6 bases). V was trimmed by 6 bases and J by 3 bases, leaving 15 bases between them. Germline V gene lookup returns CDR1 MNHEY and CDR2 SVGAGI. The CDR3 has 14 residues.